The 15 T cell receptor beta chains below come from one sample, sequenced in a study of T cell repertoires in aging, cancer and after chemotherapy. Peripheral blood genomic DNA, not sorted cells or RNA, was the template. Rearranged V-D-J TRB sequences were amplified with a mixed TRB-A/B primer pool. TCRdb itself ran the multiplex PCR reads through MiXCR, one entry per CDR3 protein. The table records about 8,700 distinct CDR3 sequences, around 57% of them present only once. The specimen was blood. The receptors come from a human donor in good health.

J is TRBJ2-1 and V is TRBV19; unclear D gene. Deletions cut 1 base from V and 6 bases from J, with 10 bases between. Germline CDR1 reads LNHDA; CDR2 reads SQIVND (reference sequence). This CDR3 comprises 14 residues. Here the CDR3 reads CASSIVRSANEQFF. Here the CDR3 DNA reads TGTGCCAGTAGTATAGTTCGGTCGGCCAATGAGCAGTTCTTC.

This clonotype was detected only a few times. This chain connects TRBV29-1 to TRBJ2-3; 7 bases map to TRBD2. The V gene's germline CDR1 is SQVTM and CDR2 ANQGSEA. Trimming removed 1 base from V and 5 bases from J; junction bases left unmatched: 3. CDR3 length: 13 residues. The CDR3 reads CSVEVGGGDTQYF. DNA of the CDR3: TGCAGCGTTGAAGTGGGCGGGGGAGATACGCAGTATTTT.

This clonotype was counted between two and nine times. This chain joins TRBV11-1 and TRBJ1-1; D call uncertain. From germline, CDR1 is SGHAT and CDR2 FQDESV (reference sequence). V was pared by 5 bases and J by 8 bases, with 21 bases between. The CDR3 loop spans 15 amino acids. CDR3 region: CASSPPGGRAGEAFF. The CDR3 nucleotides read TGTGCCAGCAGCCCCCCGGGAGGAAGGGCGGGGGAAGCTTTCTTT. Full variable domain (outside the CDR3, taken from reference TRBV11-1 and TRBJ1-1): EAEVAQSPRYKITEKSQAVAFWCDPISGHATLYWYRQILGQGPELLVQFQDESVVDDSQLPKDRFSAERLKGVDSTLKIQPAELGDSAMYLCASSPPGGRAGEAFFGQGTRLTVV.

The sample holds one count of this clonotype. This chain links TRBV6-4 with TRBJ2-3, with 12 bases lining up with TRBD2. The V gene's germline CDR1 is MRHNA and CDR2 SNTAGT. V lost 4 bases and J lost 3; bases outside the gene matches: 5. The CDR3 covers 16 residues. The CDR3, as DNA: TGTGCCAGCAGTGCTTGGACTAGCGGGACAACAGATACGCAGTATTTT. It is translated as CASSAWTSGTTDTQYF.

The chain couples TRBV6-1 to TRBJ2-7; 7 bases agree with TRBD2. Trimming removed 6 bases from V and 0 bases from J; junction bases left unmatched: 8. This CDR3 has 15 residues. CDR1 and CDR2 from the germline V gene are MNHNS and SASEGT. In DNA, the CDR3 is TGTGCCAGCAGCCCTCTGGGGGGGAGCTCCTACGAGCAGTACTTC. Translation gives CASSPLGGSSYEQYF.

The sample holds a few counts of this clonotype. The junction departs from germline at one end; a sequencing error may be responsible. The gene calls are TRBV6-1 and TRBJ1-2; D gene uncertain. This CDR3 is 13 amino acids long. Germline V gene data show CDR1 as MNHNS and CDR2 as SASEGT. CDR3 loop: CASTEIRDYGYTF. CDR3 DNA: TGTGCCAGCACTGAAATCCGGGACTATGGCTACACCTTC.

This clonotype showed up just a few times. The V and J genes are TRBV30 and TRBJ2-5; D call uncertain. Trimming shortened V by 1 base and J by 5 bases, and 11 bases separated the two germline ends. This CDR3 is 13 amino acids long. CDR1 and CDR2 from the germline V gene are GTSNPN and SVGIG (reference sequence). The CDR3 sequence is CAWSGSGLETQYF. The CDR3 bases are TGTGCCTGGAGTGGGTCCGGCCTGGAGACCCAGTACTTC.

This clonotype was observed a handful of times. The rearrangement uses TRBV19 and TRBJ2-7; D possibly uses TRBD1 or TRBD2 (5 bases each). The V end was cut by 5 bases, the J end by 2 bases, with 16 bases between. CDR3 length: 15 amino acids. The germline CDR1 and CDR2 sequences are LNHDA and SQIVND (reference sequence). CDR3 nucleotides: TGTGCCAGTAGTCCAACGGGACGCCCCACCTACGAGCAGTACTTC. Translation gives CASSPTGRPTYEQYF.

This clonotype was detected a few times. This chain uses TRBV19 with TRBJ1-5; no clear D gene. The CDR3 totals 13 residues. Germline values: CDR1 LNHDA, CDR2 SQIVND (reference sequence). The ends were cut back, 5 bases at V and 5 bases at J, with 10 bases in the middle. CDR3 in amino acids: CASSLDFYQPQHF. The CDR3 nucleotides are TGTGCCAGTAGTTTGGACTTTTATCAGCCCCAGCATTTT. Based on the CDR3 plus reference TRBV19 and TRBJ1-5, the full variable domain is DGGITQSPKYLFRKEGQNVTLSCEQNLNHDAMYWYRQDPGQGLRLIYYSQIVNDFQKGDIAEGYSVSREKKESFPLTVTSAQKNPTAFYLCASSLDFYQPQHFGDGTRLSIL.

V is TRBV6-1 and J is TRBJ2-7; 9 bases fit TRBD2. Germline lookup yields CDR1 MNHNS and CDR2 SASEGT. Trimming removed 5 bases from V and 1 base from J; junction bases left unmatched: 9. CDR3 length: 16 residues. CDR3 sequence (DNA): TGTGCCAGCAGTTTATCCTTGACTAGCGGATCCTACGAGCAGTACTTC. This codes for CASSLSLTSGSYEQYF.

This chain uses TRBV10-1 with TRBJ1-1; TRBD1 agrees at 8 bases. The CDR3 extends over 12 amino acids. J lost 7 bases, V lost 4 bases, and 2 bases had no gene match. Germline CDR1 reads WNHNN; CDR2 reads SYGVQD (reference sequence). This CDR3 reads CASSARGLEAFF. The DNA for the CDR3 is TGCGCCAGCAGTGCCAGGGGGCTTGAAGCTTTCTTT.

The CDR3 bases are TGTGCCAGCAGTCCGACAGTGTCCTTCCCAGATACGCAGTATTTT. Translating gives CASSPTVSFPDTQYF. The V gene is TRBV27, the J gene TRBJ2-3; a possible D gene is TRBD1 (5 bases). The CDR3 consists of 15 residues. V lost 5 bases and J 4 bases, leaving 16 bases between the germline ends. Germline V gene lookup returns CDR1 MNHEY and CDR2 SMNVEV (reference sequence).

V gene TRBV20-1 combines with J gene TRBJ2-7; tentative D call: TRBD1 (6 bases). Looked up from germline, CDR1 is DFQATT and CDR2 is SNEGSKA (reference sequence). The ends were cut back, 0 bases at V and 2 bases at J, with 11 bases in the middle. This CDR3 contains 14 residues. The DNA of the CDR3 is TGCAGTGCTAGAGATCCCAGGGGAACCTACGAGCAGTACTTC. Protein: CSARDPRGTYEQYF.

This clonotype qualifies as medium-sized. The V call is TRBV29-1, the J call TRBJ2-5, with D perhaps matching TRBD2 (6 bases). The CDR3 loop spans 12 amino acids. Germline CDR1 SQVTM, CDR2 ANQGSEA. V lost 6 bases, J lost 3 bases, and 11 bases lay in between. The CDR3 reads CSVRTGEETQYF. DNA of the CDR3: TGCAGCGTAAGGACGGGGGAAGAGACCCAGTACTTC.

The chain joins TRBV6-6 to TRBJ2-7; D may be TRBD1 (5 bases). CDR3 length equals 13 residues. Trimming removed 4 bases at V and 4 bases at J, with 11 bases between. Germline CDR1 and CDR2: MNHNY and SVGAGI (reference sequence). The CDR3 spells CASSLGAGYEQYF. The CDR3 DNA reads TGTGCCAGCAGTTTAGGGGCAGGGTACGAGCAGTACTTC.